This T cell receptor (beta chain) was captured by sequencing in a study of immune evolution from preneoplasia to lung adenocarcinoma. The protocol was immunoSEQ multiplex PCR, while the TCRdb copy is restricted to in-frame clones and leaves out a portion. The table records approximately 11,000 clones, roughly four fifths of them present only once. General study points: Later-stage lesions appeared to have more T cells, more diversity, less clonality.

About this clone itself: Antigen specificity is unknown.

This receptor was taken from a person aged 65 to 85 with lung adenocarcinoma. Sequencing was performed on FFPE minimally invasive lung adenocarcinoma tissue.

The CDR3 coding sequence is TGTGCCAGCAGCTTAGGGGCTGGGGTGGAAGCTTTCTTT. Amino acids: CASSLGAGVEAFF. The V and J genes are TRBV11-2 and TRBJ1-1; no firm D call. This CDR3 has 13 amino acids. V lost 1 base, J lost 8 bases, and 11 bases lay in between. Germline assignment: CDR1 SGHAT and CDR2 FQNNGV.